The 23 T cell receptor beta chains given below trace back to one sample, sequenced in a study of shared clonotypes between healthy human individuals. Assay used: immunoSEQ multiplex PCR; TCRdb lists only in-frame clones, some missing. Of roughly 2,300,000 clones in the sample, about 90% are singletons; the top ten hold approximately 0.39%. The sample consisted of naive CD4+ T cells from PBMCs. This sample's subset: CD45RA+ positively selected. The origin of the receptors is a man between 18 and 35 years old in good health. Some clones in this sample may be carry-over from other donors' samples.

The V gene is TRBV15, the J gene TRBJ2-5; D might be TRBD1 or TRBD2, each matching 5 bases. Germline values: CDR1 LNHNV, CDR2 YYDKDF (reference sequence). V was trimmed by 7 bases and J by 5 bases, leaving 14 bases between them. CDR3 length: 13 residues. CDR3 nucleotides: TGTGCCACCAACCTGGGGGTAGGGGAGACCCAGTACTTC. Protein product: CATNLGVGETQYF.

The V call is TRBV7-9, the J call TRBJ2-3, with a weak D call TRBD2 (5 bases). V was pared by 5 bases and J by 3 bases, with 9 bases between. The CDR3 consists of 13 residues. Germline V gene data show CDR1 as SEHNR and CDR2 as FQNEAQ (reference sequence). CDR3 sequence: CASSPGNTDTQYF. DNA of the CDR3: TGTGCCAGCAGCCCGGGAAATACAGATACGCAGTATTTT.

This rearrangement joins TRBV11-3 to TRBJ2-1; no firm D call. Trimming removed 0 bases from V and 10 bases from J, with 7 bases in between. Per the germline V gene, CDR1 is SGHNT and CDR2 is YENEEA. The CDR3 is 12 amino acids. The chain's CDR3 is CASSLEQTEQFF. DNA of the CDR3: TGTGCCAGCAGCTTAGAACAGACCGAGCAGTTCTTC.

This chain uses TRBV5-1 with TRBJ1-1; D is perhaps TRBD1 (5 bases). CDR1 is SGHRS and CDR2 is YFSETQ in the germline V gene. V was pared by 3 bases and J by 2 bases, with 14 bases between. The CDR3 runs 15 residues. Here the CDR3 reads CASSSTRTLNTEAFF. CDR3 DNA sequence: TGCGCCAGCAGCTCCACACGGACACTCAACACTGAAGCTTTCTTT.

The V gene is TRBV27, the J gene TRBJ2-7; TRBD1 matches at 9 bases. Germline trimming cut 3 bases from V and 1 base from J; bases unmatched to any gene: 13. Germline V gene data show CDR1 as MNHEY and CDR2 as SMNVEV (reference sequence). This CDR3 has 18 residues. CDR3 residues: CASSFRQGDVLGSYEQYF. In nucleotides, the CDR3 is TGTGCCAGCAGTTTTCGACAGGGGGACGTTTTAGGATCCTACGAGCAGTACTTC.

V and J are TRBV9 and TRBJ2-7; D is perhaps TRBD2 (5 bases). The germline V and J ends were trimmed by 4 bases and 6 bases, with 20 bases remaining between them. Germline V lookup: CDR1 SGDLS, CDR2 YYNGEE. The CDR3 totals 15 residues. For the CDR3, the DNA is TGTGCCAGCAGCCCTCGGGAATCCCTGGTGGGCGAGCAGTACTTC. The encoded protein is CASSPRESLVGEQYF.

This chain links TRBV2 with TRBJ1-5; maybe TRBD1 (6 bases). The CDR3 totals 14 residues. The germline gives CDR1 SNHLY, CDR2 FYNNEI. Trimming removed 10 bases from V and 2 bases from J, with 15 bases in between. The CDR3 loop is CANGQSGGNQPQHF. The CDR3 nucleotides are TGTGCCAACGGACAGAGTGGGGGCAATCAGCCCCAGCATTTT.

V gene TRBV5-1 combines with J gene TRBJ1-1; D not certain. The CDR3 is 14 residues long. Germline-derived CDR1 and CDR2 are SGHRS and YFSETQ. Trimming took 4 bases from V and 2 from J, leaving 12 bases between them. The CDR3 bases are TGCGCCAGCAGCCCCCGGGCCCCCAACACTGAAGCTTTCTTT. It is translated as CASSPRAPNTEAFF.

The chain employs TRBV25-1 and TRBJ1-5; D possibly corresponds to TRBD1 (6 bases). The ends were cut back, 8 bases at V and 6 bases at J, with 29 bases in the middle. The CDR3 runs 18 residues. The V gene's germline CDR1 is MGHDK and CDR2 SYGVNS. CDR3 bases: TGTGCCAGCGGCCTCAAGGGGGGAGAGACTTCTAGGGGTCAGCCCCAGCATTTT. Its protein product is CASGLKGGETSRGQPQHF.

CDR3 nucleotide sequence: TGTGCCAGCAGCATCGGGACAGGGGGACCCTACGAGCAGTACTTC. It encodes CASSIGTGGPYEQYF. The rearrangement links TRBV9 to TRBJ2-7; the match to TRBD1 covers 11 bases. The CDR3 has 15 residues. The V and J ends lost 4 bases and 2 bases, in that order; junction bases with no gene match: 5. CDR1 and CDR2 from the germline V gene are SGDLS and YYNGEE.

J is TRBJ1-1 and V is TRBV28; D remains ambiguous. Trimming cost V 7 bases and J 1 base, with 7 bases left between them. This CDR3 comprises 12 residues. Germline assignment: CDR1 MDHEN and CDR2 SYDVKM. Here the CDR3 DNA reads TGTGCCAGCACCGATAGGAACACTGAAGCTTTCTTT. Translated: CASTDRNTEAFF.

The chain is built from TRBV14 and TRBJ1-2, with a possible D match to TRBD1 (5 bases). Germline CDR1 is SGHDN and CDR2 is FVKESK. The CDR3 covers 14 residues. V lost 2 bases and J lost 4, with 11 bases in between. The CDR3 DNA reads TGTGCCAGCAGCCAAATGACTGGGGCCTATGGCTACACCTTC. It encodes CASSQMTGAYGYTF.

The chain joins TRBV29-1 to TRBJ2-5, with 7 bases lining up with TRBD1. With V trimmed by 7 bases and J by 4 bases, 6 bases remained unmatched. The CDR3 is made up of 12 amino acids. Germline V gives CDR1 SQVTM, CDR2 ANQGSEA. The CDR3 bases are TGCAGCGCTCTAACAGGGGTAGAGACCCAGTACTTC. It is translated as CSALTGVETQYF.

This clone was detected only once. V gene TRBV5-1 combines with J gene TRBJ2-7; 9 nucleotides line up with TRBD1. V gave up 6 bases and J gave up 3 bases; unmatched junction bases: 4. CDR1 is SGHRS, CDR2 YFSETQ, per germline. The CDR3 spans 13 residues. Here the CDR3 DNA reads TGCGCCAGCAAATCGGACAGGGGCTACGAGCAGTACTTC. It translates to CASKSDRGYEQYF.

The chain couples TRBV5-1 to TRBJ2-2, with TRBD1 matching over 8 bases. With 5 bases clipped from V and 4 bases from J, the junction kept 10 bases outside the gene matches. The CDR3 is made up of 16 amino acids. Germline assignment: CDR1 SGHRS and CDR2 YFSETQ. The CDR3 DNA sequence: TGCGCCAGCAGGCCACCGGGACAGGCTTTCACCGGGGAGCTGTTTTTT. Its translation is CASRPPGQAFTGELFF.

CDR3 DNA sequence: TGTGCCAGCAGCAACCACAGCGGGACAATATTCAATGAGCAGTTCTTC. Its translation: CASSNHSGTIFNEQFF. The genes are TRBV7-3 and TRBJ2-1; perhaps TRBD2 as D (7 bases). CDR3 length: 16 residues. Germline loops: CDR1 SGHTA, CDR2 FQGTGA. Trimming pared 5 bases from V and 6 bases from J, leaving 20 bases between.

The genes are TRBV11-2 and TRBJ1-4, with D perhaps TRBD1 (5 bases). The ends were cut back, 5 bases at V and 8 bases at J, with 15 bases in the middle. This CDR3 is 14 amino acids long. CDR1 and CDR2 (germline): SGHAT, FQNNGV. CDR3 protein: CASSPYERGEKLFF. The CDR3 DNA follows: TGTGCCAGCAGCCCGTACGAGCGGGGCGAAAAACTGTTTTTT.

In DNA, the CDR3 is TGTGCCAGCACCCCAAATCATCGGGGAGTTAGCAATCAGCCCCAGCATTTT. Translating it yields CASTPNHRGVSNQPQHF. The V gene is TRBV21-1, the J gene TRBJ1-5. TRBV21-1 is labeled a pseudogene. The CDR3 has 17 amino acids.

The rearrangement joins TRBV27 to TRBJ1-3; D is ambiguous. Looked up from germline, CDR1 is MNHEY and CDR2 is SMNVEV (reference sequence). Trimming removed 6 bases from V and 3 bases from J, with 15 bases in between. The CDR3 extends over 15 amino acids. The CDR3: CASSQRPALGNTIYF. Here the CDR3 DNA reads TGTGCCAGCAGCCAAAGACCGGCCCTTGGAAACACCATATATTTT.

This chain uses TRBV7-2 with TRBJ1-2; TRBD1 is a possible D gene (5 bases). The V gene's germline CDR1 is SGHTA and CDR2 FQGNSA. V lost 1 base to trimming and J lost 2 bases, with 14 bases between them. The CDR3 is 16 amino acids. The CDR3 sequence: CASSLERGGSNYGYTF. CDR3 in DNA: TGTGCCAGCAGCTTAGAAAGGGGAGGCTCGAACTATGGCTACACCTTC. The full variable domain, in which reference TRBV7-2 and TRBJ1-2 provide the parts outside the CDR3, is GAGVSQSPSNKVTEKGKDVELRCDPISGHTALYWYRQSLGQGLEFLIYFQGNSAPDKSGLPSDRFSAERTGGSVSTLTIQRTQQEDSAVYLCASSLERGGSNYGYTFGSGTRLTVV.

The chain combines TRBV5-6 with TRBJ1-5; 10 nucleotides line up with TRBD1. Germline assignment: CDR1 SGHDT and CDR2 YYEEEE. The ends lost 4 bases at V and 4 bases at J; junction bases unmatched: 8. The CDR3 runs 16 residues. The CDR3 region is CASSLGTGENNQPQHF. The CDR3 DNA reads TGTGCCAGCAGCCTCGGGACAGGGGAAAATAATCAGCCCCAGCATTTT.

V is TRBV7-9 and J is TRBJ1-2; 10 positions match TRBD1. Germline CDR1 SEHNR, CDR2 FQNEAQ (reference sequence). V was clipped by 4 bases and J by 9 bases; unmatched bases: 14. This CDR3 comprises 16 residues. The CDR3 DNA is TGTGCCAGCAGCTCAGCACGTGGGACAGGGGTTGTGAGCTACACCTTC. It specifies CASSSARGTGVVSYTF.

The chain combines TRBV28 with TRBJ1-2; 7 bases match TRBD1. V was clipped by 3 bases and J by 1 base; unmatched bases: 8. CDR3 size: 16 residues. Per the germline V gene, CDR1 is MDHEN and CDR2 is SYDVKM. The CDR3 reads CASSFRGTEVNYGYTF. CDR3 bases: TGTGCCAGCAGTTTCAGAGGGACAGAGGTTAACTATGGCTACACCTTC.